These 22 T cell receptor beta chains were all obtained from the same sample, sequenced in a study of shared clonotypes between healthy human individuals. The repertoire was sequenced with immunoSEQ multiplex PCR; TCRdb's copy has only in-frame clones and lacks some. The table shows about 1,500,000 clones, with around 97% occurring only once. Specimen: naive CD4+ T cells sorted from blood. The subset is: CD45RA+ positively selected. Receptors originate from a man aged 25 to 40 in good health.

This sequence joins TRBV20-1 and TRBJ2-5; D call uncertain. V dropped 5 bases and J dropped 6 bases, with 10 bases sitting between them. The CDR3 is made up of 11 amino acids. CDR1 is DFQATT, CDR2 SNEGSKA, per germline (reference sequence). The CDR3 spells CSAHLIKTQYF. CDR3 DNA sequence: TGCAGTGCTCACCTCATTAAGACCCAGTACTTC.

The rearrangement links TRBV6-5 to TRBJ2-2; D is unclear. The CDR3 totals 13 residues. The germline V gene encodes CDR1 MNHEY and CDR2 SVGAGI. V lost 6 bases and J 5 bases, leaving 10 bases between the germline ends. The DNA of the CDR3 is TGTGCCAGCAGCGCTCCTGGGACCGGGGAGCTGTTTTTT. The encoded protein is CASSAPGTGELFF.

The gene calls are TRBV6-1 and TRBJ2-1; no definite D call. Germline lookup yields CDR1 MNHNS and CDR2 SASEGT. The ends were cut back, 0 bases at V and 6 bases at J, with 6 bases in the middle. The CDR3 contains 13 residues. CDR3 DNA sequence: TGTGCCAGCAGTGAAGCATGGGGCAATGAGCAGTTCTTC. This sequence encodes CASSEAWGNEQFF.

This chain links TRBV7-2 with TRBJ1-3; 10 bases are a match to TRBD1. Per the germline V gene, CDR1 is SGHTA and CDR2 is FQGNSA. CDR3 length equals 17 residues. Trimming took 5 bases from V and 8 from J; bases not matched to a gene: 15. The CDR3 region has the DNA TGTGCCAGCAGCATAAGTGACAGGGGGCATTATGTGTACACCATATATTTT. Translation gives CASSISDRGHYVYTIYF. Full variable domain (remainder filled in from reference TRBV7-2 and TRBJ1-3): GAGVSQSPSNKVTEKGKDVELRCDPISGHTALYWYRQSLGQGLEFLIYFQGNSAPDKSGLPSDRFSAERTGGSVSTLTIQRTQQEDSAVYLCASSISDRGHYVYTIYFGEGSWLTVV.

V usage is TRBV18 and J usage is TRBJ2-5; 7 bases are a match to TRBD1. Germline V gene data show CDR1 as KGHSH and CDR2 as LQKENI. With V trimmed by 8 bases and J by 4 bases, 10 bases remained unmatched. This CDR3 region has 14 residues. In DNA, the CDR3 is TGTGCCAGCCTACTAAACCCAGGGGGAGAGACCCAGTACTTC. Residues: CASLLNPGGETQYF.

The chain is built from TRBV9 and TRBJ2-7; 7 bases map to TRBD1. V shed 1 base and J 4 bases; nucleotides not matched to a gene: 8. The CDR3 length is 15 residues. Germline values: CDR1 SGDLS, CDR2 YYNGEE. The CDR3 is CASSVQAGGKYEQYF. The DNA for the CDR3 is TGTGCCAGCAGCGTACAAGCAGGGGGTAAATACGAGCAGTACTTC.

This clone was counted once. This sequence joins TRBV9 and TRBJ1-1, with unresolved D. V was cut by 0 bases and J by 2 bases, with 11 bases left in between. The CDR3 length is 15 residues. Germline CDR1 SGDLS, CDR2 YYNGEE. Written as DNA, the CDR3 is TGTGCCAGCAGCGTAGGCGCGCTGGTCAACACTGAAGCTTTCTTT. Translating it yields CASSVGALVNTEAFF.

The gene calls are TRBV27 and TRBJ2-7, with 10 bases matching TRBD2. J gave up 0 bases and V 8 bases, and 1 base lay outside the gene matches. The CDR3 length is 13 residues. Germline V CDR1 and CDR2: MNHEY, SMNVEV (reference sequence). The CDR3 coding sequence is TGTGCCAGCCGGACTAGCGGCTCCTACGAGCAGTACTTC. Its translation is CASRTSGSYEQYF.

This chain connects TRBV5-8 to TRBJ1-4, with TRBD1 matching over 9 bases. There are 17 residues in the CDR3. With 0 bases clipped from V and 6 bases from J, the junction kept 9 bases outside the gene matches. The germline CDR1 and CDR2 sequences are SGHTS and YDEGEE. The CDR3 region is CASSLALGGTGYEKLFF. The CDR3 DNA reads TGTGCCAGCAGCTTGGCCCTGGGAGGGACAGGGTATGAAAAACTGTTTTTT. Based on the CDR3 plus reference TRBV5-8 and TRBJ1-4, the full variable domain is EAGVTQSPTHLIKTRGQQATLRCSPISGHTSVYWYQQALGLGLQFLLWYDEGEERNRGNFPPRFSGRQFPNYSSELNVNALELEDSALYLCASSLALGGTGYEKLFFGSGTQLSVL.

The chain couples TRBV7-9 to TRBJ2-7; 10 bases agree with TRBD2. This CDR3 has 14 amino acids. Germline-derived CDR1 and CDR2 are SEHNR and FQNEAQ (reference sequence). V was clipped by 5 bases and J by 4 bases; unmatched bases: 5. The DNA for the CDR3 is TGTGCCAGCAGCCCTAGCGGGAGAAGGTACGAGCAGTACTTC. Translation gives CASSPSGRRYEQYF.

This chain uses TRBV5-4 with TRBJ1-1; D ambiguous. The CDR3 spans 13 residues. CDR1 and CDR2 (germline): SGHNT, YYREEE (reference sequence). With 1 base removed from V and 3 bases from J, the gap between germline ends came to 7 bases. Here the CDR3 reads CASSLTRDTEAFF. The CDR3 coding sequence is TGTGCCAGCAGCTTGACAAGGGACACTGAAGCTTTCTTT.

Concerning this clone: The junction differs from germline at one of its ends, possibly a read error. V is TRBV10-1 and J is TRBJ2-7; a possible D gene is TRBD1 (6 bases). Looked up from germline, CDR1 is WNHNN and CDR2 is SYGVQD (reference sequence). The CDR3 runs to 10 residues. The CDR3 bases are TGCGCCAGCAGTGAGGGTGGACAGCACTTC. The encoded protein is CASSEGGQHF.

This chain joins TRBV7-6 and TRBJ2-5; perhaps TRBD1 as D (5 bases). V gave up 2 bases and J gave up 4 bases, with 8 bases separating them. This CDR3 comprises 13 residues. The V gene's germline CDR1 is SGHVS and CDR2 FNYEAQ. The CDR3 loop reads CASSLRGRETQYF. DNA of the CDR3: TGTGCCAGCAGCTTAAGGGGTAGAGAGACCCAGTACTTC.

The V and J genes are TRBV6-5 and TRBJ2-1; 8 bases are a match to TRBD1. The CDR3 consists of 15 residues. Germline values: CDR1 MNHEY, CDR2 SVGAGI. V lost 8 bases and J lost 2; bases outside the gene matches: 8. The DNA for the CDR3 is TGTGCCAGCCGACCCGACAGGGGAACCTACAATGAGCAGTTCTTC. Its translation: CASRPDRGTYNEQFF.

This clone has only one observation. The chain links TRBV6-6 to TRBJ2-5, with D tentatively TRBD1 or TRBD2 (6 bases each). This CDR3 is 16 amino acids long. V was shortened by 2 bases and J by 1 base, with 14 bases between the two germline ends. Germline assignment: CDR1 MNHNY and CDR2 SVGAGI (reference sequence). CDR3 amino acids: CASSYPIWGAQETQYF. The CDR3 DNA reads as TGTGCCAGCAGTTACCCGATATGGGGGGCCCAAGAGACCCAGTACTTC.

This chain connects TRBV6-5 to TRBJ2-1; 11 bases fit TRBD2. V shed 5 bases and J 7 bases; nucleotides not matched to a gene: 4. The CDR3 is 14 residues long. The germline V gene has CDR1 MNHEY and CDR2 SVGAGI. The CDR3 nucleotides read TGTGCCAGCAGTGTACTAGCGGGAGCGAATGAGCAGTTCTTC. The encoded protein is CASSVLAGANEQFF.

J is TRBJ1-5 and V is TRBV6-6, with 7 bases lining up with TRBD1. The CDR3 contains 16 residues. J was trimmed by 1 base and V by 2 bases; bases with no gene match: 5. From germline, CDR1 is MNHNY and CDR2 SVGAGI (reference sequence). Here the CDR3 reads CASSYHEGQSNQPQHF. Here the CDR3 DNA reads TGTGCCAGCAGTTACCACGAGGGACAGAGCAATCAGCCCCAGCATTTT.

V and J are TRBV5-1 and TRBJ1-2; D is ambiguous. The CDR3 covers 15 residues. CDR1 is SGHRS, CDR2 YFSETQ, per germline. Trimming shortened V by 0 bases and J by 2 bases, and 11 bases separated the two germline ends. CDR3 protein: CASSLGQEGNYGYTF. In nucleotides, the CDR3 is TGCGCCAGCAGCTTGGGGCAGGAAGGGAACTATGGCTACACCTTC. The full variable domain, in which reference TRBV5-1 and TRBJ1-2 provide the parts outside the CDR3, is KAGVTQTPRYLIKTRGQQVTLSCSPISGHRSVSWYQQTPGQGLQFLFEYFSETQRNKGNFPGRFSGRQFSNSRSEMNVSTLELGDSALYLCASSLGQEGNYGYTFGSGTRLTVV.

The chain combines TRBV18 with TRBJ1-5, with TRBD1 as a possible D gene (5 bases). The V gene's germline CDR1 is KGHSH and CDR2 LQKENI. The CDR3 is 17 amino acids. The V end lost 2 bases, the J end lost 0 bases, and 14 bases lay between the germline ends. The CDR3 sequence: CASSPEAGLNSNQPQHF. In DNA, the CDR3 is TGTGCCAGCTCACCAGAGGCAGGGTTGAATAGCAATCAGCCCCAGCATTTT.

Comment on this clone: Other DNA sequences in the same sample also yield this CDR3. This chain connects TRBV29-1 to TRBJ2-3; tentatively, D is TRBD2 (5 bases). Germline loops: CDR1 SQVTM, CDR2 ANQGSEA. V lost 4 bases to trimming and J lost 0 bases, with 8 bases between them. The CDR3 totals 13 residues. DNA for the CDR3: TGCAGCGTTGGAGGAGGTAGCACAGATACGCAGTATTTT. Translation: CSVGGGSTDTQYF.

The genes are TRBV7-8 and TRBJ2-3, with 8 bases that match TRBD2. The V and J ends lost 5 bases and 1 base, in that order; junction bases with no gene match: 8. This CDR3 region has 16 residues. Per the germline V gene, CDR1 is SGHVS and CDR2 is FQNEAQ. The CDR3 reads CASSPGGREGTDTQYF. For the CDR3, the DNA is TGTGCCAGCAGCCCGGGGGGGCGGGAGGGCACAGATACGCAGTATTTT. Full variable domain (missing parts from reference TRBV7-8 and TRBJ2-3): GAGVSQSPRYKVAKRGQDVALRCDPISGHVSLFWYQQALGQGPEFLTYFQNEAQLDKSGLPSDRFFAERPEGSVSTLKIQRTQQEDSAVYLCASSPGGREGTDTQYFGPGTRLTVL.

The rearrangement joins TRBV9 to TRBJ2-7; TRBD1 is a possible D gene (6 bases). Trimming took off 4 bases at V and 1 base at J, with 12 bases between the two ends. Germline V gene sequence: CDR1 SGDLS, CDR2 YYNGEE. There are 14 residues in the CDR3. CDR3 bases: TGTGCCAGCAGCCCGAGGACAGAGTCCTACGAGCAGTACTTC. It is translated as CASSPRTESYEQYF.